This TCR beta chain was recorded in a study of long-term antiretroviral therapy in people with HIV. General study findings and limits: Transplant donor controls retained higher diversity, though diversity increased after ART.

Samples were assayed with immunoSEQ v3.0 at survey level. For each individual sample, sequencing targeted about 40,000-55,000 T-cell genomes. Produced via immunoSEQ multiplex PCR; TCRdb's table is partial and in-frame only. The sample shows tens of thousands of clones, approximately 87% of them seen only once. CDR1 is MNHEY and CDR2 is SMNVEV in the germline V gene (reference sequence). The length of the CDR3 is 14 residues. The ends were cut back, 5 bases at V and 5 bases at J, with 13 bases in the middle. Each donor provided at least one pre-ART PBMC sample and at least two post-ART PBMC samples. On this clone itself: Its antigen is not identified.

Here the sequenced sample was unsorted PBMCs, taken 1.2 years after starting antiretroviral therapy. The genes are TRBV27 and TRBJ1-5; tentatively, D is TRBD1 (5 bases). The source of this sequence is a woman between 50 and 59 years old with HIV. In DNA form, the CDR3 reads TGTGCCAGCAGTCCCCTGTGGGGGGATCAGCCCCAGCATTTT. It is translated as CASSPLWGDQPQHF.